Each of the 31 T cell receptor beta chains below was sequenced from the same sample in a study of CD8 T cells in ankylosing spondylitis. Each CDR3 protein gets one entry after TCRdb re-called the 5' RACE reads with MiXCR. The sample holds more than 150,000 distinct CDR3 sequences, over 15% seen once. Sequencing was done on a sample of blood, either unsorted or a sorted T cell fraction (not recorded which). These receptors originate from a male donor aged 5 to 29 with ankylosing spondylitis or in good health (not recorded which).

The chain has TRBV7-6 and TRBJ2-2; TRBD2 aligns across 10 bases. Looked up from germline, CDR1 is SGHVS and CDR2 is FNYEAQ. Losses at the gene ends were 2 bases for V and 3 bases for J; bases not matched to a gene: 12. The CDR3 totals 19 residues. The CDR3 DNA reads as TGTGCCAGCAGCTTACGGTCTAGCGGGAGATGGATAGACACCGGGGAGCTGTTTTTT. Its protein is CASSLRSSGRWIDTGELFF.

This clonotype was counted at least ten times. The chain employs TRBV10-3 and TRBJ2-4; D is possibly TRBD2 (5 bases). CDR1 ENHRY and CDR2 SYGVKD come from the germline V gene. V shed 4 bases and J shed 0 bases, with 7 bases lying between them. The CDR3 has 14 amino acids. CDR3 region: CAISAGLAKNIQYF. CDR3 nucleotides: TGTGCCATCAGTGCAGGACTAGCCAAAAACATTCAGTACTTC.

This clonotype was seen repeatedly, ten times or more. The rearrangement links TRBV7-2 to TRBJ2-7; TRBD2 agrees at 8 bases. Germline V gene lookup returns CDR1 SGHTA and CDR2 FQGNSA. This CDR3 has 15 residues. Trimming removed 5 bases from V and 3 bases from J; junction bases left unmatched: 9. The CDR3 bases are TGTGCCAGCAGCCTTGGAATAGCGGGATACTACGAGCAGTACGTC. Amino acids: CASSLGIAGYYEQYV.

CDR3 region: CASGPLAGGGNEQFF. CDR3 DNA: TGTGCTAGTGGTCCCCTAGCGGGAGGGGGCAATGAGCAGTTCTTC. V and J are TRBV12-5 and TRBJ2-1, with 12 bases that match TRBD2. CDR3 length: 15 residues. J lost 6 bases, V lost 5 bases, and 5 bases had no gene match. The germline V gene has CDR1 LGHNT and CDR2 FRNRAP.

There are many counts of this clonotype. This chain links TRBV4-2 with TRBJ2-7, with TRBD1 as a possible D gene (6 bases). Trimming removed 0 bases from V and 5 bases from J, with 17 bases in between. The CDR3 length is 16 residues. CDR1 and CDR2 (germline): LGHNA, YNFKEQ. This CDR3 reads CASSQDIQGEGHEQYF. CDR3 sequence (DNA): TGTGCCAGCAGCCAAGATATACAGGGAGAAGGGCACGAGCAGTACTTC.

This clonotype was counted between two and nine times. The V and J genes are TRBV7-2 and TRBJ2-7, with 7 bases lining up with TRBD2. This CDR3 region has 16 residues. The germline gives CDR1 SGHTA, CDR2 FQGNSA. V dropped 7 bases and J dropped 4; count of bases not matched to a gene: 16. CDR3 bases: TGTGCCAGCACCCTCTCCAGGTGGGAGGGCAGGTACGAGCAGTACTTC. This sequence encodes CASTLSRWEGRYEQYF.

This clonotype was counted only a few times. The chain recombines TRBV29-1 with TRBJ2-1; 8 bases match TRBD1. The CDR3 runs to 12 residues. J gave up 8 bases and V 7 bases, and 7 bases lay outside the gene matches. Germline assignment: CDR1 SQVTM and CDR2 ANQGSEA. This CDR3 is CSADRGLYEQFF. CDR3 in DNA: TGCAGCGCCGACAGGGGCCTATATGAGCAGTTCTTC.

A note on this clonotype: This likely traces to a read error, being one base from a far larger clone. This chain connects TRBV7-6 to TRBJ2-1; no clear D. V was shortened by 4 bases and J by 3 bases, with 4 bases between the two germline ends. Germline V gene lookup returns CDR1 SGHVS and CDR2 FNYEAQ. The CDR3 extends over 12 amino acids. CDR3 protein: CASSSNYNEQFF. The CDR3 DNA reads TGTGCCAGCAGCTCCAACTACAATGAGCAGTTCTTC. Using reference TRBV7-6 and TRBJ2-1 for the parts outside the CDR3, the full variable domain is GAGVSQSPRYKVTKRGQDVALRCDPISGHVSLYWYRQALGQGPEFLTYFNYEAQQDKSGLPNDRFSAERPEGSISTLTIQRTEQRDSAMYRCASSSNYNEQFFGPGTRLTVL.

The chain carries TRBV7-8 and TRBJ1-1, with 7 bases lining up with TRBD1. Germline CDR1 SGHVS, CDR2 FQNEAQ. V trimming: 4 bases; J trimming: 7 bases; junction bases outside the gene matches: 3. The CDR3 consists of 12 residues. The CDR3 region is CASSSQGVEAFF. The CDR3 region has the DNA TGTGCCAGCAGCTCGCAGGGGGTTGAAGCTTTCTTT.

Many counts were recorded for this clonotype. This chain links TRBV5-1 with TRBJ1-2; D unresolved. CDR1 and CDR2 from the germline V gene are SGHRS and YFSETQ. CDR3 length equals 11 residues. The germline V and J ends were trimmed by 4 bases and 3 bases, with 4 bases remaining between them. The CDR3: CASSPDYGYTF. CDR3 DNA sequence: TGCGCCAGCAGCCCCGACTATGGCTACACCTTC.

This clonotype was detected ten times or more. The chain has TRBV7-9 and TRBJ2-1; 9 nucleotides line up with TRBD1. The length of the CDR3 is 13 residues. The V gene end was trimmed by 5 bases and the J gene end by 4 bases; junction bases not matched to a gene: 0. Germline lookup yields CDR1 SEHNR and CDR2 FQNEAQ (reference sequence). The CDR3 DNA reads as TGTGCCAGCAGCGGACAGGGGTACAATGAGCAGTTCTTC. Its protein product is CASSGQGYNEQFF.

This clonotype was seen ten or more times. The V gene is TRBV15, the J gene TRBJ2-5, with D perhaps assigned TRBD1 or TRBD2 (6 bases each). Trimming pared 4 bases from V and 0 bases from J, leaving 21 bases between. The CDR3 has 18 amino acids. Germline V gives CDR1 LNHNV, CDR2 YYDKDF (reference sequence). The CDR3, as DNA: TGTGCCACCAGCAAACTGGCGGGGCCAGGGGTGTACCAAGAGACCCAGTACTTC. Its protein is CATSKLAGPGVYQETQYF.

The genes are TRBV20-1 and TRBJ2-5, with 12 nucleotides matching TRBD2. The V gene end was trimmed by 2 bases and the J gene end by 5 bases; junction bases not matched to a gene: 9. Germline V gene sequence: CDR1 DFQATT, CDR2 SNEGSKA (reference sequence). The CDR3 runs to 16 residues. The CDR3 sequence: CSARTASGRARETQYF. Written as DNA, the CDR3 is TGCAGTGCTAGAACGGCTAGCGGGAGGGCCAGGGAGACCCAGTACTTC.

This clonotype was picked up many times. The CDR3 DNA follows: TGCAGTGCTTCTATACTAGTCCTTGGGGAGACCCAGTACTTC. Amino acid sequence: CSASILVLGETQYF. The V gene is TRBV20-1, the J gene TRBJ2-5, with D possibly TRBD2 on 5 matching bases. The CDR3 covers 14 residues. Germline values: CDR1 DFQATT, CDR2 SNEGSKA (reference sequence). Trimming cost V 5 bases and J 5 bases, with 18 bases left between them.

The chain links TRBV4-2 to TRBJ1-4; tentatively, D is TRBD1 (6 bases). In germline, CDR1 is LGHNA, CDR2 YNFKEQ. CDR3 length: 16 residues. V was shortened by 6 bases and J by 0 bases, with 14 bases between the two germline ends. CDR3 in amino acids: CASRYDRTATNEKLFF. The CDR3 DNA reads as TGTGCCAGCAGGTACGACAGGACGGCAACTAATGAAAAACTGTTTTTT.

This clonotype appeared many times. V and J are TRBV5-6 and TRBJ2-3; tentative D call: TRBD2 (6 bases). Germline CDR1 reads SGHDT; CDR2 reads YYEEEE. The CDR3 has 14 residues. Trimming removed 7 bases from V and 1 base from J, with 13 bases in between. As DNA, the CDR3 is TGTGCCAGCGGATTAAGCGGGCGCACAGATACGCAGTATTTT. Its protein product is CASGLSGRTDTQYF.

The sample holds a few counts of this clonotype. The genes are TRBV7-2 and TRBJ2-5; 12 bases agree with TRBD2. V dropped 1 base and J dropped 9; count of bases not matched to a gene: 9. This CDR3 has 16 amino acids. Germline-derived CDR1 and CDR2 are SGHTA and FQGNSA. The CDR3 reads CASSLDRLAGGWAQYF. The CDR3 DNA is TGTGCCAGCAGCTTAGATAGGCTAGCGGGAGGGTGGGCCCAGTACTTC.

The table lists this clonotype with many counts. The gene calls are TRBV10-3 and TRBJ2-7, with a possible D match to TRBD1 (5 bases). Germline values: CDR1 ENHRY, CDR2 SYGVKD. V was pared by 5 bases and J by 5 bases, with 13 bases between. The CDR3 has 13 residues. The CDR3 nucleotides are TGTGCCATCAGTTCGACAGACACCCACGAGCAGTACGTC. It codes for CAISSTDTHEQYV.

This clonotype was seen ten or more times. The V call is TRBV28, the J call TRBJ2-6; no definite D call. The CDR3 loop spans 17 amino acids. V was trimmed by 5 bases and J by 1 base, leaving 15 bases between them. Looked up from germline, CDR1 is MDHEN and CDR2 is SYDVKM. The DNA for the CDR3 is TGTGCCAGCAGTGGAAGCCATACAGCGTCTGGGGCCAACGTCCTGACTTTC. It translates to CASSGSHTASGANVLTF.

There are many counts of this clonotype. The CDR3 reads CASSLAPGTIQYF. The CDR3 DNA follows: TGTGCCAGCAGTTTGGCACCCGGAACCATTCAGTACTTC. J is TRBJ2-4 and V is TRBV12-3 or TRBV12-4; unclear D gene. The CDR3 spans 13 residues. Trimming pared 3 bases from V and 9 bases from J, leaving 12 bases between.

This clonotype turned up a few times. The J gene is TRBJ2-3, the V gene TRBV5-4, with TRBD2 matching 11 bases. Trimming removed 2 bases from V and 0 bases from J; junction bases left unmatched: 11. Germline V gives CDR1 SGHNT, CDR2 YYREEE (reference sequence). The CDR3 contains 19 residues. The CDR3 region is CASSLLAGADPYSTDTQYF. The CDR3 nucleotides are TGTGCCAGCAGCTTACTAGCGGGGGCCGACCCCTATAGCACAGATACGCAGTATTTT.

This clonotype was picked up many times. This rearrangement joins TRBV7-2 to TRBJ2-5; no firm D call. CDR1 and CDR2 (germline): SGHTA, FQGNSA. The CDR3 contains 16 residues. V lost 1 base to trimming and J lost 1 base, with 13 bases between them. The CDR3 DNA reads as TGTGCCAGCAGCTTAGTGTGGTCTAGGCTCCAAGAGACCCAGTACTTC. The encoded protein is CASSLVWSRLQETQYF.

Concerning this clonotype itself: One base away lies a much larger clone, so this may be a sequencing read error. The chain employs TRBV6-4 and TRBJ2-6; D is ambiguous. With 4 bases removed from V and 0 bases from J, the gap between germline ends came to 4 bases. The CDR3 length is 14 residues. CDR1 is MRHNA and CDR2 is SNTAGT in the germline V gene. CDR3 bases: TGTGCCAGCAGTGCCCACTCTGGGGCCAACGTCCTGACTTTC. Residues: CASSAHSGANVLTF.

In its sample, this clonotype was seen many times. The chain combines TRBV29-1 with TRBJ2-1; 9 nucleotides line up with TRBD2. The CDR3 covers 15 residues. Trimming took 8 bases from V and 0 from J; bases not matched to a gene: 8. Germline V CDR1 and CDR2: SQVTM, ANQGSEA. The CDR3 sequence: CSSEGRGGSYNEQFF. DNA for the CDR3: TGCAGCTCAGAAGGGCGGGGGGGCTCCTACAATGAGCAGTTCTTC.

This clonotype has a count of ten or more. The chain employs TRBV12-3 or TRBV12-4 and TRBJ2-4; possibly TRBD1 for D (6 bases). Trimming shortened V by 6 bases and J by 0 bases, and 12 bases separated the two germline ends. This CDR3 comprises 15 residues. The CDR3 DNA reads as TGTGCCAGCAGAAAAACAGGGTTAGCCAAAAACATTCAGTACTTC. Its translation: CASRKTGLAKNIQYF.

This clonotype was counted many times. The chain links TRBV12-3 or TRBV12-4 to TRBJ2-7, with TRBD2 as a possible D gene (6 bases). The CDR3 sequence is 13 residues long. Trimming pared 6 bases from V and 2 bases from J, leaving 11 bases between. Here the CDR3 DNA reads TGTGCCAGCAGCCGGGGGACGGCCTACGAGCAGTACGTC. Translated: CASSRGTAYEQYV.

This clonotype was counted many times. The chain joins TRBV29-1 to TRBJ2-1; 9 bases map to TRBD1. Germline V gives CDR1 SQVTM, CDR2 ANQGSEA. With V trimmed by 0 bases and J by 16 bases, 4 bases remained unmatched. CDR3 size: 11 residues. CDR3 loop: CSVEEGQGGFF. CDR3 nucleotides: TGCAGCGTTGAAGAGGGACAGGGTGGATTCTTC.

The genes are TRBV20-1 and TRBJ2-4, with no clear D. V was shortened by 0 bases and J by 0 bases, with 9 bases between the two germline ends. The CDR3 covers 15 residues. Looked up from germline, CDR1 is DFQATT and CDR2 is SNEGSKA (reference sequence). The CDR3 is CSARDLTQAKNIQYF. The CDR3 nucleotides are TGCAGTGCTAGAGATCTTACTCAAGCCAAAAACATTCAGTACTTC.

This clonotype occurred many times. The V and J genes are TRBV12-3 or TRBV12-4 and TRBJ2-7; D possibly matches TRBD1 or TRBD2 (5 bases each). V was clipped by 6 bases and J by 3 bases, with 15 bases between them. The CDR3 totals 14 residues. CDR3 amino acids: CASSLGGDLYEQYF. The CDR3 DNA is TGTGCCAGCAGCCTTGGTGGGGACCTCTACGAGCAGTACTTC.

This clonotype was recorded many times. The chain is built from TRBV12-3 or TRBV12-4 and TRBJ2-3; D is ambiguous. The CDR3 has 15 amino acids. Trimming removed 5 bases from V and 2 bases from J, with 14 bases in between. The CDR3 bases are TGTGCCAGCAGTCCGCGCGAGGCCTTCACAGATACGCAGTATTTT. Encoded protein: CASSPREAFTDTQYF.

This clonotype was counted only a few times. The J gene is TRBJ2-1, the V gene TRBV28; no clear D gene. The germline V gene has CDR1 MDHEN and CDR2 SYDVKM. Trimming removed 7 bases from V and 6 bases from J, with 7 bases in between. This CDR3 region has 11 residues. The CDR3 nucleotides are TGTGCCAGCATTAGCCCCAATGAGCAGTTCTTC. It yields the protein CASISPNEQFF.